The 21 T cell receptor beta chains given below trace back to one sample, sequenced in a study of T cells in tumors after PD-1 blockade. Assay: immunoSEQ multiplex PCR; the TCRdb copy retains only in-frame clones and omits some. The table has about 35,000 clones, about 77% seen once. The source was PBMCs, collected before anti-PD-1 treatment. These receptors originate from a human donor with basal cell carcinoma.

Only a few counts were recorded for this clone. CDR3 coding DNA: TGCGCCAGCACCCGATTTACTAGCGGTAGCACAGATACGCAGTATTTT. Protein: CASTRFTSGSTDTQYF. V gene TRBV4-1 combines with J gene TRBJ2-3; 8 nucleotides align to TRBD2. Unmatched junction bases numbered 9, after V lost 7 bases and J lost 0 bases. Looked up from germline, CDR1 is MGHRA and CDR2 is YSYEKL. This CDR3 region has 16 residues.

In this sample, this clone turned up once. The chain combines TRBV12-5 with TRBJ2-1, with 9 bases fitting TRBD1. This CDR3 is 17 amino acids long. V lost 6 bases to trimming and J lost 3 bases; unmatched junction nucleotides: 12. CDR1 is LGHNT, CDR2 FRNRAP, per germline. CDR3 protein: CASGSQGALPLYNEQFF. Here the CDR3 DNA reads TGTGCTAGTGGATCACAGGGGGCTCTCCCCCTCTACAATGAGCAGTTCTTC.

The gene calls are TRBV3-1 (or the pseudogene TRBV3-2) and TRBJ1-1; no reliable D call. Per germline, CDR1 LGHDT and CDR2 YNNKEL (reference sequence). V gave up 4 bases and J gave up 1 base, with 7 bases separating them. CDR3 length equals 13 residues. CDR3 sequence reads: CASSRGRNTEAFF. The CDR3 nucleotides read TGTGCCAGCAGCCGAGGTCGGAACACTGAAGCTTTCTTT.

The V call is TRBV5-1, the J call TRBJ2-5; unclear D gene. The V gene lost 0 bases and the J gene lost 4 bases, with 7 bases spanning the gap. This CDR3 comprises 13 residues. Germline CDR1 SGHRS, CDR2 YFSETQ. The CDR3 DNA reads as TGCGCCAGCAGCTTGGGTTGGGGAGAGACCCAGTACTTC. Translating it yields CASSLGWGETQYF.

The V call is TRBV6-5, the J call TRBJ1-3, with D unclear. Per germline, CDR1 MNHEY and CDR2 SVGAGI. The length of the CDR3 is 15 residues. V lost 0 bases and J 1 base, leaving 7 bases between the germline ends. CDR3 sequence: CASSYSGESGNTIYF. CDR3 nucleotide sequence: TGTGCCAGCAGTTACTCAGGTGAATCTGGAAACACCATATATTTT.

This sequence joins TRBV29-1 and TRBJ2-1; D perhaps matches TRBD2 (5 bases). The CDR3 consists of 13 residues. Trimming stripped 3 bases from V and 9 bases from J, with 15 bases between. Germline V gives CDR1 SQVTM, CDR2 ANQGSEA. Here the CDR3 DNA reads TGCAGCGTTGAGGTGGGGAGTTTTGCTGAGCAGTTCTTC. It translates to CSVEVGSFAEQFF.

The rearrangement links TRBV6-5 to TRBJ2-7, with 7 bases that match TRBD2. The CDR3 consists of 15 residues. In germline, CDR1 is MNHEY, CDR2 SVGAGI. The junction had 4 bases not matched to a gene; V was cut back by 0 bases and J by 2 bases. CDR3 protein: CASSYSASGAYEQYF. CDR3 bases: TGTGCCAGCAGTTACTCTGCTAGCGGAGCCTACGAGCAGTACTTC.

V usage is TRBV5-1 and J usage is TRBJ2-7; 7 nucleotides line up with TRBD1. Losses at the gene ends were 0 bases for V and 2 bases for J; bases not matched to a gene: 2. CDR3 length: 14 amino acids. The germline CDR1 and CDR2 sequences are SGHRS and YFSETQ. CDR3 DNA sequence: TGCGCCAGCAGCTTGGGCCAGGGGGCCTACGAGCAGTACTTC. It translates to CASSLGQGAYEQYF.

The chain carries TRBV27 and TRBJ2-7; 8 bases align to TRBD1. Trimming at V came to 8 bases and at J to 3 bases, leaving 9 bases not matched to a gene. Germline CDR1 MNHEY, CDR2 SMNVEV (reference sequence). The CDR3 is 14 residues long. DNA for the CDR3: TGTGCCAGCCAAACTAGGGACAGGATCTACGAGCAGTACTTC. Encoded protein: CASQTRDRIYEQYF.

This clone was seen at least ten times. V and J are TRBV21-1 and TRBJ2-3; the D call of TRBD1 is as the table states it, not checked on the DNA. TRBV21-1 constitutes a pseudogene. The CDR3 length is 16 residues. The CDR3 nucleotides read TGTGCCAGCAGCATGCCCCCAGGGCTCGAGGCAGATACGCAGTATTTT. Translated, it gives CASSMPPGLEADTQYF.

The rearrangement joins TRBV25-1 to TRBJ2-2, with 9 bases matching TRBD1. V shed 0 bases, J shed 3 bases, and the junction held 2 bases outside the gene matches. Germline values: CDR1 MGHDK, CDR2 SYGVNS. The CDR3 extends over 16 amino acids. CDR3 sequence reads: CASSEYRQGDTGELFF. CDR3 DNA sequence: TGTGCCAGCAGTGAATATAGACAGGGGGACACCGGGGAGCTGTTTTTT.

The V gene is TRBV7-9, the J gene TRBJ2-7; TRBD1 matches at 10 bases. The germline gives CDR1 SEHNR, CDR2 FQNEAQ (reference sequence). This CDR3 is built from 15 residues. Trimming cost V 3 bases and J 5 bases; bases outside gene matches: 7. CDR3 sequence (DNA): TGTGCCAGCAGCTTCTGGGGGACAGGGGTCGACGAGCAGTACTTC. This translates into CASSFWGTGVDEQYF. Looking up the rest from reference TRBV7-9 and TRBJ2-7 gives the full variable domain: DTGVSQNPRHKITKRGQNVTFRCDPISEHNRLYWYRQTLGQGPEFLTYFQNEAQLEKSRLLSDRFSAERPKGSFSTLEIQRTEQGDSAMYLCASSFWGTGVDEQYFGPGTRLTVT.

As regards this clone: The junction differs from germline at one of its ends, possibly a read error. The rearrangement uses TRBV7-9 and TRBJ1-2; no firm D call. Germline assignment: CDR1 SEHNR and CDR2 FQNEAQ (reference sequence). This CDR3 spans 12 amino acids. The CDR3 protein is CASSNQEARLSF. The CDR3 DNA sequence: TGTGCCAGCAGCAACCAGGAGGCACGTCTGTCCTTC.

The CDR3 is CASTYPGQTFAEAFF. The CDR3 bases are TGTGCCAGCACCTACCCGGGACAGACATTCGCTGAAGCTTTCTTT. The rearrangement links TRBV5-4 to TRBJ1-1; 7 positions agree with TRBD1. The CDR3 totals 15 residues. Unmatched junction bases numbered 14, after V lost 6 bases and J lost 6 bases. The V gene's germline CDR1 is SGHNT and CDR2 YYREEE (reference sequence). Drawing the rest from reference TRBV5-4 and TRBJ1-1, the complete variable domain is ETGVTQSPTHLIKTRGQQVTLRCSSQSGHNTVSWYQQALGQGPQFIFQYYREEENGRGNFPPRFSGLQFPNYSSELNVNALELDDSALYLCASTYPGQTFAEAFFGQGTRLTVV.

V is TRBV7-2 and J is TRBJ1-1, with 7 bases matching TRBD1. The CDR3 totals 15 residues. V lost 3 bases to trimming and J lost 5 bases; unmatched junction nucleotides: 9. Germline values: CDR1 SGHTA, CDR2 FQGNSA. The CDR3, as DNA: TGTGCCAGCAGCTTTTCAAATCAGGGGGGAACTGAAGCTTTCTTT. It is translated as CASSFSNQGGTEAFF.

The chain couples TRBV7-9 to TRBJ2-3; perhaps TRBD2 as D (6 bases). Trimming stripped 2 bases from V and 10 bases from J, with 19 bases between. CDR3 length equals 15 residues. Germline CDR1 and CDR2: SEHNR and FQNEAQ (reference sequence). This chain's CDR3 is CASSLTFGTPGSQYF. Here the CDR3 DNA reads TGTGCCAGCAGCTTAACCTTTGGGACTCCCGGTTCGCAGTATTTT.

This clone showed up just once. The V call is TRBV6-2 or TRBV6-3, the J call TRBJ2-7; D call uncertain. The CDR3 sequence is 11 residues long. Germline lookup yields CDR1 MNHEY and CDR2 SVGEGT. With 5 bases removed from V and 2 bases from J, the gap between germline ends came to 4 bases. Here the CDR3 reads CASSMTYEQYF. The CDR3, as DNA: TGTGCCAGCAGTATGACCTACGAGCAGTACTTC.

The sample holds one count of this clone. The chain joins TRBV18 to TRBJ2-1; TRBD2 aligns across 9 bases. V trimming: 1 base; J trimming: 7 bases; junction bases outside the gene matches: 5. Germline-derived CDR1 and CDR2 are KGHSH and LQKENI. This CDR3 is 15 amino acids long. The CDR3 sequence is CASSPLAGERNEQFF. The CDR3 DNA is TGTGCCAGCTCACCACTAGCGGGAGAAAGAAATGAGCAGTTCTTC.

This clone turned up a few times. The chain uses TRBV7-9 and TRBJ2-7; 7 positions agree with TRBD2. This CDR3 is 14 amino acids long. Germline CDR1 is SEHNR and CDR2 is FQNEAQ (reference sequence). V lost 5 bases to trimming and J lost 2 bases; unmatched junction nucleotides: 6. CDR3 sequence reads: CASSARGEAYEQYF. As DNA, the CDR3 is TGTGCCAGCAGCGCCCGGGGGGAGGCCTACGAGCAGTACTTC.

V is TRBV28 and J is TRBJ2-7; D might be TRBD1 (5 bases). V was clipped by 2 bases and J by 3 bases, with 11 bases between them. The CDR3 has 14 residues. The germline gives CDR1 MDHEN, CDR2 SYDVKM. In DNA form, the CDR3 reads TGTGCCAGCAGTTTAGGGGCCCCGTACTACGAGCAGTACTTC. This translates into CASSLGAPYYEQYF.

The chain couples TRBV29-1 to TRBJ2-1; 8 nucleotides match TRBD1. V lost 3 bases to trimming and J lost 5 bases; unmatched junction nucleotides: 3. The germline CDR1 and CDR2 sequences are SQVTM and ANQGSEA. The CDR3 runs 13 residues. CDR3 amino acids: CSVDRGHDNEQFF. CDR3 DNA: TGCAGCGTTGACAGGGGGCACGACAATGAGCAGTTCTTC.